This T cell receptor (beta chain) was found in a study of the immune and genomic landscape of osteosarcoma. Using immunoSEQ multiplex PCR, the repertoire was profiled, and TCRdb retains in-frame clones only, with some absent. The sample carries 10,000 to 12,000 clones, about two thirds recorded once. A single count supports this clone. Osteosarcoma specimens were post-treatment primary, local recurrence and metastasis tumors from poor-prognosis patients. The CDR3 spans 17 residues. Trimming took 5 bases from V and 0 from J, leaving 14 bases between them. Germline loops: CDR1 LNHDA, CDR2 SQIVND (reference sequence).

The clonotype was recovered from a human donor with osteosarcoma. V is TRBV19 and J is TRBJ2-6, with a weak D call TRBD1 (6 bases). The sample was osteosarcoma tumor tissue from the lung. The CDR3 loop is CASSLSGQSSGANVLTF. The CDR3 coding sequence is TGTGCCAGTAGTTTGTCTGGACAGAGCTCTGGGGCCAACGTCCTGACTTTC.